This entry lists 22 T cell receptor beta chains sequenced from one sample in a study of blood T cell repertoires in COVID-19. Using immunoSEQ multiplex PCR, the repertoire was profiled, and TCRdb retains in-frame clones only, with some absent. The profile shows about 440,000 clones, less than 95% of them singletons. Sequenced material: PBMCs or T cells enriched from blood (not recorded which). The receptors were gathered from a man younger than 30 who had recovered from COVID-19.

This clone was seen a handful of times. The genes are TRBV9 and TRBJ2-2; D gene uncertain. Germline V gene data show CDR1 as SGDLS and CDR2 as YYNGEE. This CDR3 is built from 13 residues. Trimming removed 2 bases from V and 5 bases from J, with 7 bases in between. The CDR3 loop is CASSVHTTGELFF. CDR3 coding DNA: TGTGCCAGCAGCGTCCATACTACCGGGGAGCTGTTTTTT.

The CDR3 sequence is CASSGDSLPYEQYF. The CDR3, as DNA: TGTGCCAGCAGCGGGGACAGCTTGCCCTACGAGCAGTACTTC. The V gene is TRBV5-4, the J gene TRBJ2-7, with 7 positions matching TRBD1. Germline values: CDR1 SGHNT, CDR2 YYREEE (reference sequence). V gave up 4 bases and J gave up 2 bases; unmatched junction bases: 6. The CDR3 extends over 14 amino acids.

The chain carries TRBV4-1 and TRBJ2-7; D perhaps matches TRBD2 (6 bases). Trimming shortened V by 0 bases and J by 3 bases, and 12 bases separated the two germline ends. The CDR3 sequence is 15 residues long. The germline CDR1 and CDR2 sequences are MGHRA and YSYEKL. This CDR3 reads CASSQEVVGSYEQYF. The DNA of the CDR3 is TGCGCCAGCAGCCAAGAAGTCGTCGGGAGCTACGAGCAGTACTTC.

The chain is built from TRBV27 and TRBJ1-1; D call uncertain. The CDR3 sequence is 14 residues long. The germline V gene encodes CDR1 MNHEY and CDR2 SMNVEV (reference sequence). V lost 5 bases and J lost 0, with 10 bases in between. The CDR3 DNA is TGTGCCAGCAGTGTCGGGGTAATGAACACTGAAGCTTTCTTT. Protein: CASSVGVMNTEAFF.

The CDR3 DNA reads as TGTGCCTGGAACTCCCAGGTGACTGAAGCTTTCTTT. Translated: CAWNSQVTEAFF. The chain employs TRBV30 and TRBJ1-1; D remains ambiguous. The CDR3 has 12 residues. The germline V and J ends were trimmed by 4 bases and 5 bases, with 11 bases remaining between them. Germline V gene lookup returns CDR1 GTSNPN and CDR2 SVGIG (reference sequence).

This chain joins TRBV19 and TRBJ1-6, with 7 bases that match TRBD1. The J segment lost 7 bases and the V segment lost 1 base, leaving 10 bases of the junction unmatched. This CDR3 is built from 17 residues. Germline CDR1 LNHDA, CDR2 SQIVND (reference sequence). CDR3 protein: CASSIGLRDRRNSPLHF. Written as DNA, the CDR3 is TGTGCCAGTAGTATAGGGTTGAGGGACAGAAGAAATTCACCCCTCCACTTT.

CDR3: CASSSQTEKYYGYTF. Written as DNA, the CDR3 is TGTGCCAGCAGCTCTCAGACGGAGAAATACTATGGCTACACCTTC. The rearrangement links TRBV14 to TRBJ1-2; no clear D gene. Trimming removed 5 bases from V and 3 bases from J, with 16 bases in between. Germline V gives CDR1 SGHDN, CDR2 FVKESK. The CDR3 spans 15 residues. Full variable domain (outside the CDR3, taken from reference TRBV14 and TRBJ1-2): EAGVTQFPSHSVIEKGQTVTLRCDPISGHDNLYWYRRVMGKEIKFLLHFVKESKQDESGMPNNRFLAERTGGTYSTLKVQPAELEDSGVYFCASSSQTEKYYGYTFGSGTRLTVV.

This sequence joins TRBV5-8 and TRBJ1-3, with a weak D call TRBD1 (5 bases). V dropped 5 bases and J dropped 4 bases, with 16 bases sitting between them. The CDR3 is made up of 15 amino acids. CDR1 is SGHTS, CDR2 YDEGEE, per germline. Here the CDR3 DNA reads TGTGCCAGCAGGTCCCAGGGAAAAGTGGGAAACACCATATATTTT. It is translated as CASRSQGKVGNTIYF.

The chain is built from TRBV7-8 and TRBJ1-6; no clear D gene. The CDR3 has 15 amino acids. Germline values: CDR1 SGHVS, CDR2 FQNEAQ. V lost 1 base, J lost 8 bases, and 12 bases lay in between. The CDR3: CASSLEYAVDSPLHF. DNA of the CDR3: TGTGCCAGCAGCTTAGAATACGCGGTTGATTCACCCCTCCACTTT.

This clone appeared once. The chain combines TRBV28 with TRBJ2-2; D gene ambiguous. The CDR3 is 14 residues long. The ends were cut back, 10 bases at V and 2 bases at J, with 14 bases in the middle. The germline V gene has CDR1 MDHEN and CDR2 SYDVKM. CDR3 residues: CAIRRDTNTGELFF. The CDR3 nucleotides are TGTGCCATCAGGCGAGACACCAACACCGGGGAGCTGTTTTTT.

The chain is built from TRBV28 and TRBJ2-5; no reliable D call. The CDR3 runs 15 residues. Germline CDR1 MDHEN, CDR2 SYDVKM. The V end lost 6 bases, the J end lost 1 base, and 15 bases lay between the germline ends. The CDR3 protein is CASRAIAARQETQYF. CDR3 in DNA: TGTGCCAGCAGGGCGATAGCCGCTCGCCAAGAGACCCAGTACTTC.

The chain has TRBV2 and TRBJ1-5; D gene uncertain. The V end lost 4 bases, the J end lost 4 bases, and 11 bases lay between the germline ends. CDR3 size: 14 residues. Germline lookup yields CDR1 SNHLY and CDR2 FYNNEI. Written as DNA, the CDR3 is TGTGCCAGCAGTGCTGGCCGCCAAAATCAGCCCCAGCATTTT. This gives the protein CASSAGRQNQPQHF.

The chain is built from TRBV27 and TRBJ1-2; no clear D gene. CDR3 length equals 12 residues. Germline V gene lookup returns CDR1 MNHEY and CDR2 SMNVEV (reference sequence). Trimming left V 5 bases short and J 7 bases short, with 11 bases between. CDR3 residues: CASSPPAGGYTF. CDR3 nucleotides: TGTGCCAGCAGTCCTCCCGCGGGTGGCTACACCTTC.

The chain couples TRBV4-1 to TRBJ1-4; TRBD1 is a possible D gene (5 bases). Trimming pared 3 bases from V and 7 bases from J, leaving 6 bases between. CDR1 is MGHRA and CDR2 is YSYEKL in the germline V gene. This CDR3 is 12 amino acids long. This CDR3 reads CASSQTVEKLFF. CDR3 bases: TGCGCCAGCAGCCAGACAGTTGAAAAACTGTTTTTT.

The chain couples TRBV5-1 to TRBJ1-6; 7 nucleotides align to TRBD1. This CDR3 is built from 16 residues. The J segment lost 8 bases and the V segment lost 3 bases, leaving 11 bases of the junction unmatched. Germline CDR1 SGHRS, CDR2 YFSETQ. The CDR3 here is CASSSRQGMVDSPLHF. In DNA, the CDR3 is TGCGCCAGCAGCTCGCGACAGGGTATGGTTGATTCACCCCTCCACTTT.

The V call is TRBV6-5, the J call TRBJ2-7; 8 bases agree with TRBD1. CDR3 size: 11 residues. V was clipped by 5 bases and J by 6 bases; unmatched bases: 0. Germline CDR1 MNHEY, CDR2 SVGAGI. Here the CDR3 DNA reads TGTGCCAGCAGTACAGGGGGCGAGCAGTACTTC. Amino acids: CASSTGGEQYF.

This clone was counted once. The gene calls are TRBV2 and TRBJ2-1; D remains ambiguous. The CDR3 totals 14 residues. V lost 1 base and J 10 bases, leaving 14 bases between the germline ends. Germline assignment: CDR1 SNHLY and CDR2 FYNNEI. CDR3: CASSEGPGIGEQFF. CDR3 coding DNA: TGTGCCAGCAGTGAAGGGCCAGGAATTGGGGAGCAGTTCTTC.

The chain links TRBV19 to TRBJ1-1; D uncertain. CDR3 length: 14 amino acids. Between the trimmed V and J ends, which lost 3 bases and 1 base, there was a span of 9 bases. Germline CDR1 is LNHDA and CDR2 is SQIVND (reference sequence). CDR3 residues: CASSMRGTNTEAFF. DNA for the CDR3: TGTGCCAGTAGTATGCGGGGTACGAACACTGAAGCTTTCTTT.

The genes are TRBV7-2 and TRBJ2-7; weak D call: TRBD1 (5 bases). Trimming left V 5 bases short and J 2 bases short, with 19 bases between. This CDR3 is 16 amino acids long. Germline V gene sequence: CDR1 SGHTA, CDR2 FQGNSA. CDR3 in DNA: TGTGCCAGCAGCGCGGCAGGGATACAGTCGACCTACGAGCAGTACTTC. Encoded protein: CASSAAGIQSTYEQYF.

V gene TRBV5-1 combines with J gene TRBJ2-7; tentatively, D is TRBD2 (5 bases). With 4 bases removed from V and 3 bases from J, the gap between germline ends came to 17 bases. Germline assignment: CDR1 SGHRS and CDR2 YFSETQ. This CDR3 has 15 residues. The CDR3 is CASSPGPGGYYEQYF. The CDR3 region has the DNA TGCGCCAGCAGCCCGGGTCCCGGAGGATACTACGAGCAGTACTTC.

The chain recombines TRBV18 with TRBJ2-1; 14 bases line up with TRBD2. Per germline, CDR1 KGHSH and CDR2 LQKENI. J gave up 9 bases and V 3 bases, and 7 bases lay outside the gene matches. This CDR3 contains 16 residues. CDR3: CASSPGTSGGIGEQFF. As DNA, the CDR3 is TGTGCCAGCTCACCCGGGACTAGCGGGGGTATTGGTGAGCAGTTCTTC. Full variable domain (remainder filled in from reference TRBV18 and TRBJ2-1): NAGVMQNPRHLVRRRGQEARLRCSPMKGHSHVYWYRQLPEEGLKFMVYLQKENIIDESGMPKERFSAEFPKEGPSILRIQQVVRGDSAAYFCASSPGTSGGIGEQFFGPGTRLTVL.

The rearrangement joins TRBV6-1 to TRBJ1-1; a possible D gene is TRBD1 (5 bases). The germline CDR1 and CDR2 sequences are MNHNS and SASEGT. The CDR3 totals 14 residues. Deletions cut 3 bases from V and 5 bases from J, with 13 bases between. DNA for the CDR3: TGTGCCAGCAGTGAGATACAGGTGGATACTGAAGCTTTCTTT. This translates into CASSEIQVDTEAFF.